This T cell receptor beta chain was documented in a study of blood T cell repertoires in COVID-19. Participants reported their clinical history, and cohort assignment relied on those reports. This CDR3 is 15 amino acids long. V shed 5 bases, J shed 5 bases, and the junction held 6 bases outside the gene matches. Germline V lookup: CDR1 MNHEY, CDR2 SMNVEV (reference sequence). Authors' analysis steps: Amplifying reference gene primers gave estimates of nucleated cell counts. Clones were read by immunoSEQ multiplex PCR, and TCRdb kept only the in-frame ones, dropping some. The DNA was the basis for D and trimming; V, J and clone size are from that table. The sample holds around 330,000 clones, approximately 91% seen once.

V usage is TRBV27 and J usage is TRBJ2-3; 11 nucleotides line up with TRBD2. The sequencing input was PBMCs or T cells enriched from blood (not recorded which). The clonotype originates from a man aged 55 to 70 who had recovered from COVID-19. CDR3: CASSVAGGPLDTQYF. The CDR3 DNA reads TGTGCCAGCAGTGTAGCGGGAGGGCCCCTAGATACGCAGTATTTT.